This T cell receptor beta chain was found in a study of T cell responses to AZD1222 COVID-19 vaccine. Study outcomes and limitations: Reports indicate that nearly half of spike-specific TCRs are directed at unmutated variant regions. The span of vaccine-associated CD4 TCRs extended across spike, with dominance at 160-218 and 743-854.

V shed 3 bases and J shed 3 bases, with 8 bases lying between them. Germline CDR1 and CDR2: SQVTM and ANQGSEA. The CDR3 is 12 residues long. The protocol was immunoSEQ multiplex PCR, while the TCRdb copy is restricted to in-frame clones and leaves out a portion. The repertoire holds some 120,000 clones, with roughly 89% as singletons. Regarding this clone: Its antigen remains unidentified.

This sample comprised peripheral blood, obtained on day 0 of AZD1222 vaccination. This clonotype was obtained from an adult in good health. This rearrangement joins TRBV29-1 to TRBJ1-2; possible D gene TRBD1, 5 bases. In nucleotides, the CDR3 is TGCAGCGTTGACAGGGCGGACTATGGCTACACCTTC. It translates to CSVDRADYGYTF.